A selection of T cell receptor beta chains follows, all from one sample in a study of blood T cell repertoires in COVID-19. Assay: immunoSEQ multiplex PCR; the TCRdb copy retains only in-frame clones and omits some. This table holds approximately 300,000 clones, 86% found once. Sequenced input: PBMCs or T cells enriched from blood (not recorded which). Every receptor here comes from a man aged 30 to 45 who had recovered from COVID-19. CDR3s include the opening cysteine and the closing phenylalanine or tryptophan. D genes are given only for firm matches. The size of a clone is reported for some rows only, either as once, few or many, or as a class for expanded clones.

>TRBV27|TRBJ2-3|.|18|TRBD2
TGTGCCAGCAGTCCCACCATGGGGGAAGCGGGAGAGGCAGATACGCAGTATTTT
CASSPTMGEAGEADTQYF
>TRBV5-1|TRBJ2-3|.|14|.
TGCGCCAGCAGCCCCGGAGGTGGCACAGATACGCAGTATTTT
CASSPGGGTDTQYF
>TRBV11-2|TRBJ2-7|.|15|.
TGTGCCAGCAGCTTGCCTCACTCCGGAGTTTACGAGCAGTACTTC
CASSLPHSGVYEQYF
>TRBV24-1|TRBJ2-7|.|13|.
TGTGCCACCAGTGAGGGGGCACAAAACGAGCAGTACTTC
CATSEGAQNEQYF
>TRBV2|TRBJ1-5|.|14|.
TGTGCCAGCGCCCGACTTAATAGCAATCAGCCCCAGCATTTT
CASARLNSNQPQHF
>TRBV7-9|TRBJ2-4|.|18|.
TGTGCCAGCAGCTCGTCCGTGGGGGCCGACATAGCCAAAAACATTCAGTACTTC
CASSSSVGADIAKNIQYF
>TRBV25-1|TRBJ1-2|once|13|.
TGTGCCAGCAGTGTAGGGAGCAGGGGAGGCTACACCTTC
CASSVGSRGGYTF
>TRBV6-5|TRBJ2-7|.|10|.
TGTGCCATACTTCGGGACATACAGTACTTC
CAILRDIQYF
>TRBV5-4|TRBJ1-4|.|14|.
TGTGCCAGCAGCACGTCAGGGACTAATGAAAAACTGTTTTTT
CASSTSGTNEKLFF
>TRBV6-6|TRBJ2-5|few|17|TRBD2
TGTGCCAGCAGTCTAGACAGCGGGGTCACCGTCCAAGAGACCCAGTACTTC
CASSLDSGVTVQETQYF
>TRBV5-5|TRBJ2-1|.|16|.
TGTGCCAGCAGCTGGAACAGGGTTGGCAGTGGTGGTGAGCAGTTCTTC
CASSWNRVGSGGEQFF
>TRBV5-1|TRBJ2-2|.|18|TRBD2
TGCGCCAGCAGCTTCATTACTAGCGGGAGCGGGAACACCGGGGAGCTGTTTTTT
CASSFITSGSGNTGELFF
>TRBV19|TRBJ2-7|.|15|TRBD1
TGTGCCAGTAGTACGCTGACAGGGGCGACCTACGAGCAGTACTTC
CASSTLTGATYEQYF
>TRBV19|TRBJ2-2|.|13|.
TGTGCCGTGGGGCCCGCGAACACCGGGGAGCTGTTTTTT
CAVGPANTGELFF
>TRBV25-1|TRBJ1-1|once|12|.
TGTGCCAGTGGCAGGGGCGGCACTGAAGCTTTCTTT
CASGRGGTEAFF
>TRBV5-1|TRBJ1-2|.|12|.
TGCGCCAGAACGGGACACGAGGCTGGCTACACCTTC
CARTGHEAGYTF
>TRBV28|TRBJ2-7|.|15|.
TGTGCCAGCAGGCCCCCCGGGGAGAGGTATCGCGAGCAGTACTTC
CASRPPGERYREQYF
>TRBV6-5|TRBJ2-1|.|12|.
TGTGCCAGCCTCAATGCCGGCAATGAGCAGTTCTTC
CASLNAGNEQFF
>TRBV19|TRBJ2-3|.|15|.
TGTGCCAGTAGTATAGGGCCCATGGGCACAGATACGCAGTATTTT
CASSIGPMGTDTQYF
>TRBV19|TRBJ2-7|.|15|TRBD2
TGTGCCAGTAGTCCCCTAGCGGGAGGGCCCCTCGAGCAGTACTTC
CASSPLAGGPLEQYF
>TRBV5-1|TRBJ1-5|.|18|TRBD1
TGCGCCAGCAGCTTGGAGGGACAGGGAGAAGACAGCAATCAGCCCCAGCATTTT
CASSLEGQGEDSNQPQHF
>TRBV3-1/TRBV3-2|TRBJ2-4|.|14|.
TGTGCCAGCAGCCCCGGGGGTGCCAAAAACATTCAGTACTTC
CASSPGGAKNIQYF
>TRBV12-3/TRBV12-4|TRBJ1-5|.|13|TRBD1
TGTGCCAGCAGTGGGGACAGGGGTCAGCCCCAGCATTTT
CASSGDRGQPQHF
>TRBV28|TRBJ2-3|.|15|.
TGTGCCAGCAGTACGAGGAGGGAAAGCACAGATACGCAGTATTTT
CASSTRRESTDTQYF
>TRBV27|TRBJ1-5|many|13|.
TGTGCCAGCAGTTTGGGGGCCACTCAGCCCCAGCATTTT
CASSLGATQPQHF
>TRBV5-6|TRBJ2-2|.|14|.
TGTGCCAGCAGCCGGGGGGCCCCCACCGGGGAGCTGTTTTTT
CASSRGAPTGELFF
>TRBV5-1|TRBJ1-6|.|21|TRBD1
TGCGCCAGCAGCTTGGCGATGATTTTCCCGGGACAGGGACGACTAGGTCCACCCCTCCACTTT
CASSLAMIFPGQGRLGPPLHF
>TRBV14|TRBJ2-5|.|14|.
TGTGCCAGCAGCCAAGAAAGAGTGGGGGGGACCCAGTACTTC
CASSQERVGGTQYF
>TRBV9|TRBJ2-1|.|14|TRBD2
TGTGCCAGCAGCCAAAGCGGGGTCTCCTGGGAGCAGTTCTTC
CASSQSGVSWEQFF
>TRBV7-2|TRBJ1-1|.|16|.
TGTGCCAGCAGCCCCCCTGGGAGGGTGACGAACACTGAAGCTTTCTTT
CASSPPGRVTNTEAFF
>TRBV5-8|TRBJ1-5|many|15|TRBD1
TGTGCCAGCGACGCGGGACAGCCTAGCAATCAGCCCCAGCATTTT
CASDAGQPSNQPQHF
>TRBV9|TRBJ2-3|.|16|.
TGTGCCAGCAGCCCCCGACTACCGGCCCCCACAGATACGCAGTATTTT
CASSPRLPAPTDTQYF
>TRBV19|TRBJ1-3|.|15|.
TGTGCCAGTAGTATGGACATCCACTCTGGAAACACCATATATTTT
CASSMDIHSGNTIYF